This entry is about one T cell receptor beta chain. The data were obtained in a study of cytomegalovirus exposure and HLA in healthy donors. Primers for the PCR totalled 60 Vbeta and 13 Jbeta. TCRdb's copy holds only in-frame clones and misses some; the assay was immunoSEQ multiplex PCR. Of 30,000 to 40,000 clones in the sample, around three quarters are singletons; the top ten hold 6%. Sequenced input: PBMCs. This sequence was found in a male donor in good health and CMV-seronegative.

CDR3: CASSGPEGSYNEQFF. The CDR3 DNA is TGTGCCAGCAGCGGTCCAGAGGGATCCTACAATGAGCAGTTCTTC. The gene calls are TRBV9 and TRBJ2-1, with a possible D match to TRBD2 (5 bases). V was pared by 3 bases and J by 1 base, with 11 bases between. CDR1 SGDLS and CDR2 YYNGEE come from the germline V gene. The CDR3 is made up of 15 amino acids.